Below, 2 T cell receptor beta chains from the same sample are listed, as sequenced in a study of shared clonotypes between healthy human individuals. The repertoire was sequenced with immunoSEQ multiplex PCR; TCRdb's copy has only in-frame clones and lacks some. The sample lists hundreds of thousands of clones, 60% to 80% occurring once. Sample: memory CD4+ T cells sorted from blood. Subset reported: CD45RA-negative fraction. All receptors derive from a woman in her twenties or thirties in good health.

The V call is TRBV5-4, the J call TRBJ2-5; TRBD2 might be the D (6 bases). The CDR3 spans 13 residues. CDR1 SGHNT and CDR2 YYREEE come from the germline V gene (reference sequence). The V end was cut by 6 bases, the J end by 3 bases, with 12 bases between. The CDR3 region is CASTGVAEETQYF. CDR3 coding DNA: TGTGCCAGCACTGGGGTAGCGGAAGAGACCCAGTACTTC. Supplemented by reference TRBV5-4 and TRBJ2-5, the full variable domain reads ETGVTQSPTHLIKTRGQQVTLRCSSQSGHNTVSWYQQALGQGPQFIFQYYREEENGRGNFPPRFSGLQFPNYSSELNVNALELDDSALYLCASTGVAEETQYFGPGTRLLVL.

V gene TRBV7-2 combines with J gene TRBJ2-5; 8 positions match TRBD1. The CDR3 length is 19 residues. Per the germline V gene, CDR1 is SGHTA and CDR2 is FQGNSA. The J segment lost 6 bases and the V segment lost 5 bases, leaving 23 bases of the junction unmatched. CDR3 nucleotide sequence: TGTGCCAGCAGCCAGGCCCCCGACAGGGGCCTAGGGCAAAGACAGACCCAGTACTTC. It encodes CASSQAPDRGLGQRQTQYF.